Sequencing of this TCR beta chain was carried out in a study of T cells in women clearing cervical HPV infection. Study-wide background: Cases' blood sampling followed lesion detection by median around 150 days (90 to 200).

Worth noting for this clone: The observed sequence ends 3 residues before the CDR3 terminus, with the missing tail filled in from the germline J gene.

Sequencing used immunoSEQ multiplex PCR; TCRdb keeps in-frame clones, though not all of them. Recorded for this sample: some 33,000 clones. This CDR3 is built from 12 residues. Germline values: CDR1 PRHDT, CDR2 FYEKMQ (reference sequence). V shed 5 bases and J shed 1 base, with 5 bases lying between them. Sequencing was carried out using blood buffy coat. This clonotype originated in a woman aged 18 to 75 with a cervical HPV16 infection that either progressed to CIN3+ or cleared (not recorded which). The chain uses TRBV13 and TRBJ1-1; D gene uncertain. The CDR3 is CASSPTNTEAFF. Partial CDR3 DNA: TGTGCCAGCAGCCCTACGAACACTGAA.